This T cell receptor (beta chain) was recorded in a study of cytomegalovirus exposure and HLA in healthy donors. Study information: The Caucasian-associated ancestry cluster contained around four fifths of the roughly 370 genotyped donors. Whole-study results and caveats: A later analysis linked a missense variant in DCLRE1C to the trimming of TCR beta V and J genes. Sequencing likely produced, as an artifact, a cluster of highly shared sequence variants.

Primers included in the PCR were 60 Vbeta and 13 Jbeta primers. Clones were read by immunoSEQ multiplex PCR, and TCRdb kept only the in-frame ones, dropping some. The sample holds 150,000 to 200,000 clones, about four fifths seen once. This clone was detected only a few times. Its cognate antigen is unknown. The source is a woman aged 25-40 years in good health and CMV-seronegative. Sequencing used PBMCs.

CDR3 sequence: CATSRERGSSVGRGNTEAFF. For the CDR3, the DNA is TGTGCCACCAGCAGAGAACGGGGATCCTCGGTTGGCAGAGGGAACACTGAAGCTTTCTTT. J is TRBJ1-1 and V is TRBV15; D gene ambiguous. Germline V CDR1 and CDR2: LNHNV, YYDKDF (reference sequence). The CDR3 extends over 20 amino acids. V dropped 0 bases and J dropped 1 base, with 24 bases sitting between them.